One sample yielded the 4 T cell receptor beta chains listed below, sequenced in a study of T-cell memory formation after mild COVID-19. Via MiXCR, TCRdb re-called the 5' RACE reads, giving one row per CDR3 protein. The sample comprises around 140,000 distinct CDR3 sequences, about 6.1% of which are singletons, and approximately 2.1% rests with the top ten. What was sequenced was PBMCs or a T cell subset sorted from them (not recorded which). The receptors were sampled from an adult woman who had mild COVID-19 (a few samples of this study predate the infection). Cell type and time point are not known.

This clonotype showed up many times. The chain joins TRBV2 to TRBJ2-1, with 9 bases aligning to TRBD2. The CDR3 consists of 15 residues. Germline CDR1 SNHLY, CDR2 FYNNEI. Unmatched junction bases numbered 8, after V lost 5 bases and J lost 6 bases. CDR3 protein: CASSILARGGNEQFF. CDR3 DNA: TGTGCCAGCAGTATTCTAGCGCGGGGGGGCAATGAGCAGTTCTTC.

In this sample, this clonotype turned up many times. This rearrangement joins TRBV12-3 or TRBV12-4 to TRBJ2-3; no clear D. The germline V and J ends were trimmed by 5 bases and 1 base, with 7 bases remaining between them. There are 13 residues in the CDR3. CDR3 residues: CASSRTGTDTQYF. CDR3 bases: TGTGCCAGCAGTCGGACGGGCACAGATACGCAGTATTTT.

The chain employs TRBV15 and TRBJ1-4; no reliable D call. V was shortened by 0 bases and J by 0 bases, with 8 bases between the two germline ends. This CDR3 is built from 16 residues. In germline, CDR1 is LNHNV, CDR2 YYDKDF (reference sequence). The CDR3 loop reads CATSRDSGTTNEKLFF. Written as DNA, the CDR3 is TGTGCCACCAGCAGAGATTCGGGGACAACTAATGAAAAACTGTTTTTT.

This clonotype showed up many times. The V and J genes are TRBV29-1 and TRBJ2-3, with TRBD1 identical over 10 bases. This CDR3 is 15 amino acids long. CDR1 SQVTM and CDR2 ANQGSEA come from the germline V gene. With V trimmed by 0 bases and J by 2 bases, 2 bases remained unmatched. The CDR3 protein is CSVEDGTGATDTQYF. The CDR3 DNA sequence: TGCAGCGTTGAAGATGGGACAGGGGCCACAGATACGCAGTATTTT.